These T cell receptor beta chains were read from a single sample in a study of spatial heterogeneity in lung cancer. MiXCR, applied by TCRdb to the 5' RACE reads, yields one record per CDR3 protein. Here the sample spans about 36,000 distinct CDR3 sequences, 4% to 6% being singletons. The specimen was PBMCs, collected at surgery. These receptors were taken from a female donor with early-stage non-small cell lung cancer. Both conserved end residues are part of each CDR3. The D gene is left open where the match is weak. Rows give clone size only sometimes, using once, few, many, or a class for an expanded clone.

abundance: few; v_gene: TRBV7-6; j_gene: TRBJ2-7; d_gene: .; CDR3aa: CASILDLRTSYEQYF; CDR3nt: TGTGCCAGCATCCTAGACCTCAGAACCTCCTACGAGCAGTACTTC
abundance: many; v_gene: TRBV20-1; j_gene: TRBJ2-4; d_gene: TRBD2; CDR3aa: CSALSGGAKNIQYF; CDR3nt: TGCAGTGCCCTTAGCGGGGGGGCCAAAAACATTCAGTACTTC
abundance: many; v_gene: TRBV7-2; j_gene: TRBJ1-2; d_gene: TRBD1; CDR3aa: CASSLGPGQGYGYTF; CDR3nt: TGTGCCAGCAGCTTAGGGCCGGGACAGGGGTATGGCTACACCTTC
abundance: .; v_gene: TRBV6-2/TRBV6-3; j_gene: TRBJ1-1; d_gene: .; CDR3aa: CASRNGQFTEAFF; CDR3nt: TGTGCCAGCAGAAACGGACAGTTCACTGAAGCTTTCTTT
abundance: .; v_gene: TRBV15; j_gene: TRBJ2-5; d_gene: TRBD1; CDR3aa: CATSRDRAEETQYF; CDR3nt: TGTGCCACCAGCAGGGACAGGGCAGAAGAGACCCAGTACTTC
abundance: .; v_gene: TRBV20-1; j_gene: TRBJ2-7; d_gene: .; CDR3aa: CSATRTPTGEQYF; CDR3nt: TGCAGTGCTACTCGGACACCCACAGGGGAGCAGTACTTC
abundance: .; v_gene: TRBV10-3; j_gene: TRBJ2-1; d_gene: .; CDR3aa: CAIREGGNEQFF; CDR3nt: TGTGCCATTAGGGAAGGCGGCAATGAGCAGTTCTTC
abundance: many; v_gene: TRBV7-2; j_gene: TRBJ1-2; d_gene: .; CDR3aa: CASSFDRQANYGYTF; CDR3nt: TGTGCCAGCAGCTTCGACAGGCAAGCTAACTATGGCTACACCTTC
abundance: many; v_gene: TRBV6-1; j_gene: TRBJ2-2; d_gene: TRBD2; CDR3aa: CASSQLAGGNTGELFF; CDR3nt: TGTGCCAGCAGCCAGCTAGCGGGGGGGAACACCGGGGAGCTGTTTTTT
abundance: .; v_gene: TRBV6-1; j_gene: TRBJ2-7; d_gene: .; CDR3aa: CASSERGPYEQYF; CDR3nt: TGTGCCAGCAGTGAAAGGGGTCCCTACGAGCAGTACTTC
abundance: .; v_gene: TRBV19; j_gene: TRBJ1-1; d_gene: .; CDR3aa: CASGSGMNTEAFF; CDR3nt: TGTGCCAGTGGGAGCGGCATGAACACTGAAGCTTTCTTT
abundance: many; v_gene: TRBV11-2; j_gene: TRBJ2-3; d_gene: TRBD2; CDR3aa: CASSRLAAQYF; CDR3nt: TGTGCCAGCAGCCGACTAGCAGCGCAGTATTTT